The 22 T cell receptor beta chains in this list originate from one sample, sequenced in a study of shared clonotypes between healthy human individuals. Only in-frame clones appear in the TCRdb table, and some are missing; sequencing was by immunoSEQ multiplex PCR. The sample includes about 480,000 clones, 75% to 80% seen only once; the top ten take about 12%. The sequencing input was PBMCs. These TCRs come from a middle-aged woman in good health. Some clones in this sample may be carry-over from other donors' samples.

This clone has a single count. The gene calls are TRBV6-1 and TRBJ1-3; D unclear. This CDR3 has 11 residues. Germline lookup yields CDR1 MNHNS and CDR2 SASEGT. V was cut by 5 bases and J by 7 bases, with 6 bases left in between. CDR3 nucleotides: TGTGCCAGCAGTTGGACCAACACCATATATTTT. This encodes CASSWTNTIYF.

The chain recombines TRBV27 with TRBJ2-4, with 10 bases that match TRBD2. Germline values: CDR1 MNHEY, CDR2 SMNVEV (reference sequence). CDR3 length: 17 residues. V lost 3 bases, J lost 2 bases, and 7 bases stayed unmatched. This CDR3 is CASSLGRLAGTKNIQYF. The CDR3 bases are TGTGCCAGCAGTTTGGGGAGACTAGCGGGCACCAAAAACATTCAGTACTTC.

This clone was picked up a small number of times. Here the CDR3 reads CASSLERESWNEQFF. CDR3 DNA sequence: TGTGCCAGCAGCTTAGAGCGGGAGTCGTGGAATGAGCAGTTCTTC. The chain employs TRBV5-4 and TRBJ2-1, with 8 bases matching TRBD2. In germline, CDR1 is SGHNT, CDR2 YYREEE (reference sequence). The CDR3 length is 15 residues. The junction had 8 bases not matched to a gene; V was cut back by 2 bases and J by 7 bases.

The chain couples TRBV11-2 to TRBJ1-1, with 7 nucleotides matching TRBD1. The CDR3 is 18 amino acids. With V trimmed by 4 bases and J by 8 bases, 22 bases remained unmatched. Germline V gene sequence: CDR1 SGHAT, CDR2 FQNNGV. The CDR3 region is CASSSIPYHSGTAKEAFF. In DNA form, the CDR3 reads TGTGCCAGCAGCTCCATCCCCTACCATTCCGGGACAGCGAAGGAAGCTTTCTTT.

The rearrangement joins TRBV5-1 to TRBJ2-7, with D perhaps TRBD2 (6 bases). CDR3 size: 16 residues. CDR1 SGHRS and CDR2 YFSETQ come from the germline V gene. V was cut by 0 bases and J by 0 bases, with 13 bases left in between. The CDR3 spells CASSLGSGESSYEQYF. CDR3 in DNA: TGCGCCAGCAGCTTGGGTTCGGGAGAGAGCTCCTACGAGCAGTACTTC.

The rearrangement links TRBV7-8 to TRBJ2-3; 7 bases agree with TRBD2. This CDR3 contains 14 residues. CDR1 is SGHVS and CDR2 is FQNEAQ in the germline V gene. V lost 1 base, J lost 5 bases, and 3 bases stayed unmatched. The CDR3 DNA reads as TGTGCCAGCAGCTTAGGGGCTAGCGGAGATACGCAGTATTTT. Translating it yields CASSLGASGDTQYF.

This clone showed up just once. The same CDR3 arises from other DNA sequences in this sample as well. V and J are TRBV5-1 and TRBJ2-5, with 8 positions matching TRBD2. Germline-derived CDR1 and CDR2 are SGHRS and YFSETQ. The J segment lost 3 bases and the V segment lost 4 bases, leaving 11 bases of the junction unmatched. This CDR3 has 16 amino acids. CDR3 residues: CASSLGLAGGEETQYF. CDR3 DNA sequence: TGCGCCAGCAGCCTAGGTCTGGCGGGGGGCGAAGAGACCCAGTACTTC.

V gene TRBV6-1 combines with J gene TRBJ2-2; D not resolved. V was trimmed by 3 bases and J by 5 bases, leaving 4 bases between them. The CDR3 has 12 residues. Germline values: CDR1 MNHNS, CDR2 SASEGT. Here the CDR3 DNA reads TGTGCCAGCAGTGATCGGACCGGGGAGCTGTTTTTT. Translating gives CASSDRTGELFF.

The gene calls are TRBV6-1 and TRBJ1-2, with no clear D. This CDR3 contains 14 residues. CDR1 and CDR2 from the germline V gene are MNHNS and SASEGT. V dropped 5 bases and J dropped 4 bases, with 14 bases sitting between them. The CDR3 DNA reads TGTGCCAGCAGTCCGGGAAGGGCGGTCTATGGCTACACCTTC. Protein: CASSPGRAVYGYTF.

This clone was seen more than once but under ten times. The chain combines TRBV2 with TRBJ1-1; D remains ambiguous. CDR1 and CDR2 (germline): SNHLY, FYNNEI. This CDR3 region has 13 residues. The germline V and J ends were trimmed by 4 bases and 6 bases, with 12 bases remaining between them. DNA of the CDR3: TGTGCCAGCAGTGTAGGAAAGACCGCTGAAGCTTTCTTT. It yields the protein CASSVGKTAEAFF.

This clone was recorded only once. The CDR3 spells CASSLVFPQGRNYEQYF. The CDR3 DNA follows: TGTGCCAGCAGTTTAGTGTTCCCCCAGGGTAGGAACTACGAGCAGTACTTC. V is TRBV28 and J is TRBJ2-7, with D possibly being TRBD1 (5 bases). The ends were cut back, 2 bases at V and 3 bases at J, with 20 bases in the middle. The length of the CDR3 is 17 residues. The germline V gene has CDR1 MDHEN and CDR2 SYDVKM.

The chain is built from TRBV4-1 and TRBJ2-7; TRBD2 aligns across 9 bases. The trim removed 1 base at V and 7 bases at J, leaving 5 bases unmatched. The germline V gene has CDR1 MGHRA and CDR2 YSYEKL. This CDR3 is 14 amino acids long. In nucleotides, the CDR3 is TGCGCCAGCAGCCAAGTTAGCGGGAGCAGGGAGCAGTACTTC. This gives the protein CASSQVSGSREQYF.

The chain is built from TRBV9 and TRBJ2-3; D not certain. There are 15 residues in the CDR3. CDR1 and CDR2 from the germline V gene are SGDLS and YYNGEE. Trimming shortened V by 4 bases and J by 0 bases, and 12 bases separated the two germline ends. The CDR3 here is CASSRTSTSTDTQYF. As DNA, the CDR3 is TGTGCCAGCAGCCGTACCAGTACTAGCACAGATACGCAGTATTTT.

This clone was recorded once. The gene calls are TRBV2 and TRBJ2-5, with D possibly being TRBD2 (6 bases). Germline assignment: CDR1 SNHLY and CDR2 FYNNEI. V shed 0 bases and J shed 5 bases, with 16 bases lying between them. This CDR3 contains 16 residues. CDR3 amino acids: CASSEAIRGFGETQYF. The CDR3 region has the DNA TGTGCCAGCAGTGAAGCTATTCGGGGGTTCGGGGAGACCCAGTACTTC. The complete variable domain, with remaining parts taken from reference TRBV2 and TRBJ2-5, reads EPEVTQTPSHQVTQMGQEVILRCVPISNHLYFYWYRQILGQKVEFLVSFYNNEISEKSEIFDDQFSVERPDGSNFTLKIRSTKLEDSAMYFCASSEAIRGFGETQYFGPGTRLLVL.

As for this clone: This sample includes further DNA sequences coding for the same CDR3. This rearrangement joins TRBV10-3 to TRBJ1-2; D not resolved. Germline CDR1 reads ENHRY; CDR2 reads SYGVKD. CDR3 length: 14 residues. Deletions cut 0 bases from V and 4 bases from J, with 9 bases between. The CDR3 is CAISESEGIYGYTF. As DNA, the CDR3 is TGTGCCATCAGTGAGTCCGAAGGAATCTATGGCTACACCTTC.

The rearrangement links TRBV5-4 to TRBJ2-5; 9 bases fit TRBD2. This CDR3 contains 14 residues. The germline V gene encodes CDR1 SGHNT and CDR2 YYREEE (reference sequence). With 2 bases clipped from V and 5 bases from J, the junction kept 4 bases outside the gene matches. CDR3 coding DNA: TGTGCCAGCAGCTTTAGCGGGAGTTGGGAGACCCAGTACTTC. Protein product: CASSFSGSWETQYF.

This chain uses TRBV7-2 with TRBJ1-1; the D gene is possibly TRBD1 (5 bases). V was pared by 3 bases and J by 6 bases, with 17 bases between. This CDR3 is built from 15 residues. The germline V gene encodes CDR1 SGHTA and CDR2 FQGNSA. The CDR3 DNA reads TGTGCCAGCAGCTTGGCTAGTACAGGATGGGCTGAAGCTTTCTTT. Translated, it gives CASSLASTGWAEAFF.

The V and J genes are TRBV5-1 and TRBJ2-2; D may be TRBD1 or TRBD2 (5 bases each). This CDR3 is built from 14 residues. V was trimmed by 3 bases and J by 0 bases, leaving 6 bases between them. Germline-derived CDR1 and CDR2 are SGHRS and YFSETQ. CDR3 bases: TGCGCCAGCAGCTCGGGACCGAACACCGGGGAGCTGTTTTTT. Translation: CASSSGPNTGELFF.

This clone was seen only a few times. The chain carries TRBV10-1 and TRBJ2-1; the D call may be TRBD1 or TRBD2 (5 bases each). Between the trimmed V and J ends, which lost 5 bases and 5 bases, there was a span of 10 bases. The germline CDR1 and CDR2 sequences are WNHNN and SYGVQD (reference sequence). There are 13 residues in the CDR3. The CDR3 region is CASSPGTHNEQFF. As DNA, the CDR3 is TGCGCCAGCAGTCCCGGGACCCACAATGAGCAGTTCTTC.

V gene TRBV18 combines with J gene TRBJ2-4; D might be TRBD2 (5 bases). This CDR3 has 16 residues. V lost 0 bases and J lost 3, with 12 bases in between. Germline CDR1 KGHSH, CDR2 LQKENI. Written as DNA, the CDR3 is TGTGCCAGCTCACCACCTTCCGGGGAAGGCAAAAACATTCAGTACTTC. As protein: CASSPPSGEGKNIQYF. The entire variable domain, with the rest obtained from reference TRBV18 and TRBJ2-4, is as follows: NAGVMQNPRHLVRRRGQEARLRCSPMKGHSHVYWYRQLPEEGLKFMVYLQKENIIDESGMPKERFSAEFPKEGPSILRIQQVVRGDSAAYFCASSPPSGEGKNIQYFGAGTRLSVL.

This chain joins TRBV4-3 and TRBJ2-7, with 10 bases that match TRBD2. V was clipped by 4 bases and J by 9 bases; unmatched bases: 12. CDR3 size: 15 residues. Germline lookup yields CDR1 LGHNA and CDR2 YSLEER. The CDR3 DNA follows: TGCGCCAGCAGCCTCGGACTAGCGGAGCAACAGGGGCAGTACTTC. This codes for CASSLGLAEQQGQYF.

The genes are TRBV5-4 and TRBJ2-7; possibly TRBD2 for D (6 bases). This CDR3 has 14 residues. The V gene's germline CDR1 is SGHNT and CDR2 YYREEE (reference sequence). The ends were cut back, 4 bases at V and 1 base at J, with 12 bases in the middle. The CDR3 DNA reads as TGTGCCAGCAGCCTGGGACTCAAGTCCTACGAGCAGTACTTC. It is translated as CASSLGLKSYEQYF.